This record concerns one T cell receptor beta chain sequence. This clone was seen a few times. Its antigen remains undetermined. No base quality information exists; no much larger clone differs at one position. The sample comes from a study of beta chain features in type 1 diabetes (dated by TCRdb to between 2018 and 2020). Concerning the study at large: No differences in mean age, gender distribution, total cell number or subset yield were found between patients and healthy donors. A total of roughly 99 million sorted cells were examined across all samples, and the number of cells per subset was strongly correlated with RNA yield. In the study, TCRB repertoires of sorted circulating CD4+ T cell subsets from recently diagnosed type 1 diabetes patients were compared with those of matched healthy donors. Whereas all 30 or so donors provided naive and central memory subsets, regulatory and stem cell-like memory subsets were isolated from just 8 patients and about 8 healthy donors.

Results the study describes overall, beyond this receptor: Because cDNA was sequenced instead of genomic DNA, activated cells with high expression could be over-represented, although the groups did not differ in activation or CD3 levels. Shorter templates might be favored by PCR, yet because patient and control samples were amplified and corrected together, any such skew would affect both groups equally. Fewer insertions and more nucleotide deletions at VDJ recombination sites were observed in patients with type 1 diabetes, implying thymic rearrangement abnormalities. Only small numbers of individuals were included in the HLA sub-analyses, which left unresolved whether HLA type had any influence on TCRB rearrangement. In all four CD4+ subsets, TCRB CDR3 length was moderately but significantly shorter in type 1 diabetes patients. Naive, central memory and regulatory TCRB repertoires appeared more similar among patients than among healthy donors.

The entire isolated RNA was reverse transcribed using the High Capacity cDNA Reverse Transcription Kit, and thus expressed TCRB transcripts were sequenced. Deep immunoSEQ sequencing was applied to naive, central memory and regulatory T cell samples, giving an average of about 3.57 million total reads per sample. Sorted cells were lysed in RLT buffer and RNA was extracted with DNase-treated RNeasy Micro or Mini kits, depending on cell number. To prevent cross-contamination, each cell subset was processed individually, whereas patient and healthy donor samples were processed jointly. The immunoSEQ multiplex PCR was used to amplify TCRB sequences from cDNA, yielding 87-bp fragments that span the CDR3 region. Amplicons were sequenced on the Illumina HiSeq platform. Concerning the study's data processing: PCR bias was computationally corrected using synthetic template baselines, reads within Hamming distance 2 were collapsed, and singletons that could not be merged were discarded. Reads were aligned to IMGT to assign V, D and J genes, CDR3 length, and insertions or deletions at six rearrangement sites. Within each subset, clonotype counts were normalized to sorted cell number, after which true diversity and Gini coefficients were computed with the tcR R package. The overlap coefficient, calculated on TCRB nucleotide sequences, was used to quantify repertoire sharing. As a proxy for the pre-selection repertoire, out-of-frame TCRB sequences from naive cells were analyzed. The table comes from immuneACCESS by way of TCRdb, which keeps in-frame sequences with V and J called. Part of the clones is missing from these tables; in studies checked, under half for an unresolved V gene and the rest for unknown reasons. V and J calls plus clone size are reproduced from that table; the DNA served to infer D and trimming. In this sample the table shows approximately 250,000 clones, around 9.6% of which occur a single time. Approximately 0.03% of the sample rests with the top ten.

V has 11 bases trimmed and J has 7 bases trimmed; junction bases matching no gene number 6. As encoded in the germline V gene (reference sequence), CDR1 is SEHNR while CDR2 is FQNEAQ. Taken from cysteine to phenylalanine, the CDR3 has 11 residues. This entry keeps only the CDR3 DNA: 33 bases, framed from base 1. Each donor gave one peripheral blood draw, averaging approximately 120 mL, which was collected into heparinised tubes. A BD FACSAria II and a panel including CD45RO, CCR7, CD25, CD127, CD95 and CD27 were used to sort naive, central memory, regulatory and stem cell-like memory CD4+ T cells. All sorted populations exceeded 95% purity. PBMCs were isolated right away by Lymphoprep density gradient centrifugation and were stained directly, without culture. So that batch effects would be minimized, each experiment stained and sorted samples in pairs, pairing one healthy donor with one patient.

Specimen: naive CD4+ T cells from blood. The sample's cell subset or site label, decoded: true naive CD4+ T cells. The V and J genes are TRBV7-9 and TRBJ1-1; 8 of the junction bases match TRBD1. This TCR was recovered from a woman aged 18-29 years in good health. The CDR3 protein is CAGSDRGEAFF. The nucleotide sequence reads as follows: TGTGCCGGAAGCGACAGGGGTGAAGCTTTCTTT. With the portions outside the CDR3 filled from the reference TRBV7-9 and TRBJ1-1 genes, the complete variable region becomes DTGVSQNPRHKITKRGQNVTFRCDPISEHNRLYWYRQTLGQGPEFLTYFQNEAQLEKSRLLSDRFSAERPKGSFSTLEIQRTEQGDSAMYLCAGSDRGEAFFGQGTRLTVV.